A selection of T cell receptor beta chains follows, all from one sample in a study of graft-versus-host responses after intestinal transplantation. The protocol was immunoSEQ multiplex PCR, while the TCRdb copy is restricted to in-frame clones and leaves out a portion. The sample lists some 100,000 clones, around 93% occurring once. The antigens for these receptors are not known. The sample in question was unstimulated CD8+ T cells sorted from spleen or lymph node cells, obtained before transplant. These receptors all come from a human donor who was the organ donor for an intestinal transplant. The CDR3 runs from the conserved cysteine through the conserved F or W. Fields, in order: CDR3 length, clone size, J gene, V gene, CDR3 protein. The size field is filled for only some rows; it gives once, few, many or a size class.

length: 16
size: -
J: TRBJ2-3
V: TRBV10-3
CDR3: CAISDMGARGTDTQYF

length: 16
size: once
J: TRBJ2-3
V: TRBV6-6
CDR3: CASSSLLLVDTDTQYF

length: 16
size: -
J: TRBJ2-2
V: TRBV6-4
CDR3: CASSDSVYTNTGELFF

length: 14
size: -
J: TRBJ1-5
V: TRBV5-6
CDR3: CASSLQLGGQPQHF

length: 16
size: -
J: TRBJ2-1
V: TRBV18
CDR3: CASSPGTSGRYNEQFF

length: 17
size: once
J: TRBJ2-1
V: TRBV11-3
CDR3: CASSLDIFSGGMYEQFF

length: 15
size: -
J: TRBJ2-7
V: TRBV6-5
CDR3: CASRPGGIVFYEQYF

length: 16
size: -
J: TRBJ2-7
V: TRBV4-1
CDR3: CASSQPPGHETYEQYF

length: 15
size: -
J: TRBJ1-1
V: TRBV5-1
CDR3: CASSWTGGVNTEAFF

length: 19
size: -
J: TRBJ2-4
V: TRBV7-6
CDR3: CASSFLAGGANIAKNIQYF